Presented here are 3 T cell receptor beta chains from one specimen sequenced in a study of memory CD4+ T cells and cytomegalovirus serostatus. The sort gate was single viable CD3+CD4+CD8-CD45RO+ cells for memory CD4+ T cells. The table came from immunoSEQ multiplex PCR; TCRdb's copy has only in-frame clones and leaves some out. Of under 75,000 clones detected, around 80% appear once; the ten largest clones hold approximately 0.54%. Sequenced: memory CD4+ T cells from blood. Receptors were obtained from an adult in good health and CMV-seronegative. Some clones in this sample may be carry-over from other donors' samples.

V and J are TRBV10-3 and TRBJ1-5; D is unclear. This CDR3 is built from 12 residues. The germline V gene has CDR1 ENHRY and CDR2 SYGVKD. The V end was cut by 3 bases, the J end by 5 bases, with 5 bases between. CDR3 in DNA: TGTGCCATCAGTGACGGGTATCAGCCCCAGCATTTT. Its translation: CAISDGYQPQHF.

This clone has just a few counts. The chain has TRBV5-1 and TRBJ1-1; TRBD1 agrees at 11 bases. J was trimmed by 4 bases and V by 4 bases; bases with no gene match: 3. The germline V gene encodes CDR1 SGHRS and CDR2 YFSETQ. CDR3 length equals 14 residues. The CDR3 here is CASSAGTGGTEAFF. DNA of the CDR3: TGCGCCAGCAGCGCGGGGACAGGGGGCACTGAAGCTTTCTTT.

The chain couples TRBV29-1 to TRBJ1-5; D ambiguous. Trimming removed 6 bases from V and 4 bases from J, with 13 bases in between. Germline CDR1 SQVTM, CDR2 ANQGSEA. CDR3 length: 13 amino acids. The CDR3 loop is CSVAGSPNQPQHF. The CDR3 DNA reads as TGCAGCGTGGCCGGGTCTCCTAATCAGCCCCAGCATTTT.